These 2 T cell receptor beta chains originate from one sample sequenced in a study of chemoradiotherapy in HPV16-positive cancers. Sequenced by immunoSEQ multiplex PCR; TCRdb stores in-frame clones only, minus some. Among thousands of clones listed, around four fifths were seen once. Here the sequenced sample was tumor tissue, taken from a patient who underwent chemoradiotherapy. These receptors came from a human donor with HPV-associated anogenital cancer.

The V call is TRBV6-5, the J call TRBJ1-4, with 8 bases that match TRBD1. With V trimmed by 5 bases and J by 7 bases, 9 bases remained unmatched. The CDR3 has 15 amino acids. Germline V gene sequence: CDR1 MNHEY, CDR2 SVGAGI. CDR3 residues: CASSHRQGRSEKLFF. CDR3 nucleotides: TGTGCCAGCAGTCACCGACAGGGGAGGAGTGAAAAACTGTTTTTT.

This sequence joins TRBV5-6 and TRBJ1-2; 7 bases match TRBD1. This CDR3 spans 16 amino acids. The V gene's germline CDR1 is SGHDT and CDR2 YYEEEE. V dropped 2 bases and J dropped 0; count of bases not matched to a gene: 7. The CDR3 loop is CASSFGETGTNYGYTF. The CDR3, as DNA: TGTGCCAGCAGCTTCGGGGAGACAGGGACTAACTATGGCTACACCTTC.